Presented here are 28 T cell receptor beta chains from one specimen sequenced in a study of response to subunit inactivated influenza vaccine. TCRdb re-derived calls from the RT-PCR reads in MiXCR, one entry per CDR3 protein. Of 750,000 to 850,000 distinct CDR3 sequences listed, around 20% are singletons. Here the sequenced sample was PBMCs from blood, taken roughly 5 days after vaccination. The receptors here all came from a man in his forties or fifties who received an inactivated influenza vaccine.

This clonotype has more than one count but fewer than ten. The V and J genes are TRBV24-1 and TRBJ2-1; TRBD1 matches 9 bases. Germline assignment: CDR1 KGHDR and CDR2 SFDVKD. The CDR3 is 16 residues long. The V gene end was trimmed by 4 bases and the J gene end by 3 bases; junction bases not matched to a gene: 6. CDR3 sequence: CATSEAGTGIYNEQFF. DNA of the CDR3: TGTGCCACCAGTGAGGCCGGGACAGGGATCTACAATGAGCAGTTCTTC.

This clonotype appeared a few times. The chain combines TRBV6-2 or TRBV6-3 with TRBJ1-1; D is unresolved. The V end was cut by 0 bases, the J end by 1 base, with 15 bases between. The CDR3 runs to 17 residues. CDR1 MNHEY and CDR2 SVGEGT come from the germline V gene. The CDR3 DNA reads as TGTGCCAGCAGTTACTCGAGAGAAGGGTTGGGGAACACTGAAGCTTTCTTT. Protein sequence: CASSYSREGLGNTEAFF.

At least ten counts were recorded for this clonotype. DNA for the CDR3: TGCAGCGTGGCCGGAGAGACCCAGTACTTC. Its translation: CSVAGETQYF. This chain joins TRBV29-1 and TRBJ2-5; D remains unclear. V dropped 6 bases and J dropped 4 bases, with 6 bases sitting between them. This CDR3 spans 10 amino acids. The germline CDR1 and CDR2 sequences are SQVTM and ANQGSEA.

This clonotype was recorded a few times. This chain uses TRBV5-6 with TRBJ2-1; 9 nucleotides match TRBD2. V shed 7 bases and J 2 bases; nucleotides not matched to a gene: 7. The CDR3 is 15 residues long. CDR1 and CDR2 (germline): SGHDT, YYEEEE. The DNA of the CDR3 is TGTGCCAGCGGGATTGGCGGGGGGGCCTACAATGAGCAGTTCTTC. It translates to CASGIGGGAYNEQFF.

This clonotype is a singleton in its sample. The chain carries TRBV24-1 and TRBJ2-3, with 8 bases fitting TRBD2. The V segment lost 7 bases and the J segment 8 bases; nucleotides outside the gene matches: 19. CDR1 and CDR2 (germline): KGHDR, SFDVKD. The CDR3 spans 17 residues. The CDR3 DNA follows: TGTGCCACCAGCGGGCGGGGGGAAGTGATCCACCAGGCTACGCAGTATTTT. It encodes CATSGRGEVIHQATQYF.

This clonotype was seen only a few times. The chain employs TRBV12-3 or TRBV12-4 and TRBJ2-1; 11 bases align to TRBD2. V was clipped by 3 bases and J by 8 bases; unmatched bases: 9. The CDR3 runs 16 residues. The CDR3, as DNA: TGTGCCAGCAGTTTGGGTAGCGGGGGGGCCTGGGATGAGCAGTTCTTC. Its translation is CASSLGSGGAWDEQFF.

The table lists this clonotype with many counts. The rearrangement links TRBV4-1 to TRBJ2-7; D perhaps matches TRBD1 (5 bases). V was shortened by 4 bases and J by 2 bases, with 18 bases between the two germline ends. CDR1 MGHRA and CDR2 YSYEKL come from the germline V gene. The CDR3 is made up of 16 amino acids. The DNA for the CDR3 is TGCGCCAGCAGCCCCGTTGGCAGGGTCAAAACCTACGAGCAGTACTTC. Encoded protein: CASSPVGRVKTYEQYF.

The chain combines TRBV6-2 or TRBV6-3 with TRBJ2-1; D uncertain. The CDR3 contains 14 residues. Germline V CDR1 and CDR2: MNHEY, SVGEGT. Trimming left V 2 bases short and J 1 base short, with 6 bases between. The CDR3 sequence: CASSYTGSYNEQFF. The CDR3, as DNA: TGTGCCAGCAGTTACACCGGGTCCTACAATGAGCAGTTCTTC.

This sequence joins TRBV30 and TRBJ2-1; 9 positions agree with TRBD2. Unmatched junction bases numbered 13, after V lost 1 base and J lost 6 bases. CDR1 GTSNPN and CDR2 SVGIG come from the germline V gene (reference sequence). The CDR3 spans 17 residues. In DNA, the CDR3 is TGTGCCTGGAGTGGGGCCTCGGGGACTAGCCCCCTCAATGAGCAGTTCTTC. It translates to CAWSGASGTSPLNEQFF.

The chain employs TRBV9 and TRBJ2-7; D unclear. CDR3 length: 14 amino acids. V was clipped by 0 bases and J by 0 bases, with 7 bases between them. Germline CDR1 is SGDLS and CDR2 is YYNGEE. This chain's CDR3 is CASSVGANSYEQYF. The CDR3 DNA follows: TGTGCCAGCAGCGTAGGTGCCAACTCCTACGAGCAGTACTTC.

This clonotype has a count of ten or more. V usage is TRBV4-1 and J usage is TRBJ2-7; possible D gene TRBD1, 5 bases. In germline, CDR1 is MGHRA, CDR2 YSYEKL. Trimming took off 4 bases at V and 5 bases at J, with 12 bases between the two ends. The CDR3 has 13 amino acids. CDR3 sequence reads: CASSRVGANEQYF. The CDR3 nucleotides read TGCGCCAGCAGCCGGGTAGGGGCCAACGAGCAGTACTTC.

The J gene is TRBJ2-7, the V gene TRBV30; D remains unclear. The V gene lost 2 bases and the J gene lost 5 bases, with 7 bases spanning the gap. Germline V gives CDR1 GTSNPN, CDR2 SVGIG (reference sequence). The CDR3 sequence is 11 residues long. This chain's CDR3 is CAWSQPDEQYF. The CDR3 coding sequence is TGTGCCTGGAGTCAACCCGACGAGCAGTACTTC. Supplemented by reference TRBV30 and TRBJ2-7, the full variable domain reads SQTIHQWPATLVQPVGSPLSLECTVEGTSNPNLYWYRQAAGRGLQLLFYSVGIGQISSEVPQNLSASRPQDRQFILSSKKLLLSDSGFYLCAWSQPDEQYFGPGTRLTVT.

The rearrangement joins TRBV7-2 to TRBJ2-1, with 8 nucleotides matching TRBD1. The V and J ends lost 4 bases and 4 bases, in that order; junction bases with no gene match: 9. The CDR3 has 16 amino acids. Germline V gene data show CDR1 as SGHTA and CDR2 as FQGNSA. CDR3 nucleotides: TGTGCCAGCAGCTGGAAGACAGGGGTGGGTTACAATGAGCAGTTCTTC. It translates to CASSWKTGVGYNEQFF.

This clonotype was recorded a few times. The V gene is TRBV29-1, the J gene TRBJ1-1; the D gene is possibly TRBD1 (5 bases). The CDR3 contains 17 residues. The germline CDR1 and CDR2 sequences are SQVTM and ANQGSEA. V was trimmed by 2 bases and J by 1 base, leaving 20 bases between them. CDR3 residues: CSVEILLGTGENTEAFF. CDR3 nucleotide sequence: TGCAGCGTTGAAATTTTGTTGGGGACGGGGGAGAACACTGAAGCTTTCTTT. Filled out from reference TRBV29-1 and TRBJ1-1, the complete variable domain reads SAVISQKPSRDICQRGTSLTIQCQVDSQVTMMFWYRQQPGQSLTLIATANQGSEATYESGFVIDKFPISRPNLTFSTLTVSNMSPEDSSIYLCSVEILLGTGENTEAFFGQGTRLTVV.

With respect to this clonotype: A much larger clone differs from this one at a single base, so this may be a read error. The chain combines TRBV12-3 or TRBV12-4 with TRBJ2-3; a possible D gene is TRBD1 (6 bases). This CDR3 has 14 residues. Here the CDR3 DNA reads TGTGCCGGCAGCCCTACAGGGAAGGCAGATACGCAGTATTTT. Residues: CAGSPTGKADTQYF.

This clonotype was seen more than once but under ten times. Here the CDR3 DNA reads TGTGCCAGCAGCCCCACGGGGAGGACTTCAAATACGCAGTATTTT. Residues: CASSPTGRTSNTQYF. V usage is TRBV7-8 and J usage is TRBJ2-3; tentative D call: TRBD2 (6 bases). From germline, CDR1 is SGHVS and CDR2 FQNEAQ. V shed 5 bases and J shed 7 bases, with 19 bases lying between them. The CDR3 totals 15 residues.

This clonotype appeared a few times. The CDR3 DNA follows: TGTGCCAGCAGTGAATTGGCGAGAGGGGCCAACGTCCTGACTTTC. Translating gives CASSELARGANVLTF. This chain joins TRBV6-1 and TRBJ2-6; no clear D. CDR1 is MNHNS, CDR2 SASEGT, per germline. Trimming took off 2 bases at V and 4 bases at J, with 9 bases between the two ends. This CDR3 spans 15 amino acids.

This clonotype was counted many times. This chain links TRBV4-2 with TRBJ2-1; D not certain. The germline V gene encodes CDR1 LGHNA and CDR2 YNFKEQ. CDR3 length equals 13 residues. Trimming shortened V by 0 bases and J by 9 bases, and 9 bases separated the two germline ends. The CDR3 coding sequence is TGTGCCAGCAGCCAAGATAAGGTAACTGAGCAGTTCTTC. Protein product: CASSQDKVTEQFF.

The gene calls are TRBV19 and TRBJ2-7; TRBD2 aligns across 12 bases. The CDR3 loop spans 16 amino acids. V lost 3 bases to trimming and J lost 5 bases; unmatched junction nucleotides: 8. The germline CDR1 and CDR2 sequences are LNHDA and SQIVND (reference sequence). The CDR3 DNA reads as TGTGCCAGTAGTATCCGTGGAGGACTAGCGGGAAACGAGCAGTACTTC. Its translation: CASSIRGGLAGNEQYF. Supplemented by reference TRBV19 and TRBJ2-7, the full variable domain reads DGGITQSPKYLFRKEGQNVTLSCEQNLNHDAMYWYRQDPGQGLRLIYYSQIVNDFQKGDIAEGYSVSREKKESFPLTVTSAQKNPTAFYLCASSIRGGLAGNEQYFGPGTRLTVT.

V is TRBV11-2 and J is TRBJ1-2; 8 nucleotides match TRBD1. The CDR3 is made up of 16 amino acids. Germline CDR1 is SGHAT and CDR2 is FQNNGV. The ends lost 1 base at V and 4 bases at J; junction bases unmatched: 8. DNA of the CDR3: TGTGCCAGCAGCTTAGTCCGGGACAGGCGACGCTATGGCTACACCTTC. Amino acid sequence: CASSLVRDRRRYGYTF.

This clonotype came up many times. The CDR3, as DNA: TGTGCCAGCAGTTACTCGTTTCAGGGGGCCTACGAGCAGTACTTC. It codes for CASSYSFQGAYEQYF. The gene calls are TRBV6-5 and TRBJ2-7, with TRBD1 matching 7 bases. The V segment lost 0 bases and the J segment 2 bases; nucleotides outside the gene matches: 4. Germline V gene data show CDR1 as MNHEY and CDR2 as SVGAGI. There are 15 residues in the CDR3.

This clonotype was observed a handful of times. The V call is TRBV6-1, the J call TRBJ2-7; 7 bases agree with TRBD1. In germline, CDR1 is MNHNS, CDR2 SASEGT. V trimming: 5 bases; J trimming: 4 bases; junction bases outside the gene matches: 8. The CDR3 is 14 residues long. CDR3 region: CASSRDSTMYEQYF. The CDR3 coding sequence is TGTGCCAGCAGTCGGGACAGTACTATGTACGAGCAGTACTTC.

Only a few counts were recorded for this clonotype. V gene TRBV20-1 combines with J gene TRBJ1-2, with D perhaps matching TRBD1 (6 bases). The germline V and J ends were trimmed by 0 bases and 7 bases, with 12 bases remaining between them. The length of the CDR3 is 13 residues. Germline V gene lookup returns CDR1 DFQATT and CDR2 SNEGSKA (reference sequence). CDR3 in amino acids: CSARETGASGYTF. The DNA for the CDR3 is TGCAGTGCTAGAGAGACGGGGGCCTCTGGCTACACCTTC.

This clonotype was counted only a few times. The CDR3 reads CASSYLGGGSYEQYF. Here the CDR3 DNA reads TGTGCCAGCAGTTACCTCGGGGGGGGCTCCTACGAGCAGTACTTC. This chain links TRBV6-5 with TRBJ2-7, with 8 bases fitting TRBD2. Losses at the gene ends were 2 bases for V and 0 bases for J; bases not matched to a gene: 3. Germline CDR1 is MNHEY and CDR2 is SVGAGI. The CDR3 sequence is 15 residues long.

This clonotype was observed at least ten times. This sequence joins TRBV20-1 and TRBJ1-5; D call uncertain. This CDR3 region has 13 residues. Trimming left V 0 bases short and J 9 bases short, with 12 bases between. CDR1 and CDR2 from the germline V gene are DFQATT and SNEGSKA (reference sequence). Here the CDR3 reads CSARDPSDGPQHF. In nucleotides, the CDR3 is TGCAGTGCTAGAGATCCGAGCGACGGGCCCCAGCATTTT.

This clonotype was found a few times. The V gene is TRBV6-1, the J gene TRBJ1-1; D is unresolved. The CDR3 covers 15 residues. Germline values: CDR1 MNHNS, CDR2 SASEGT. V lost 5 bases and J 3 bases, leaving 16 bases between the germline ends. CDR3 bases: TGTGCCAGCAGTCCTCCACAGAAGAGGGACACTGAAGCTTTCTTT. As protein: CASSPPQKRDTEAFF.

On this clonotype: This may stem from a read error, because a much larger clone lies one nucleotide away. The chain joins TRBV11-2 to TRBJ2-3, with 9 bases fitting TRBD2. Germline V gene sequence: CDR1 SGHAT, CDR2 FQNNGV. The CDR3 totals 17 residues. V trimming: 5 bases; J trimming: 7 bases; junction bases outside the gene matches: 16. CDR3 loop: CASSRFRGSGGRNTQYF. The CDR3 nucleotides are TGTGCCAGCAGCCGGTTTAGGGGTAGCGGGGGTCGCAATACGCAGTATTTT.

V and J are TRBV6-1 and TRBJ2-2, with 13 positions matching TRBD2. The J segment lost 9 bases and the V segment lost 7 bases, leaving 5 bases of the junction unmatched. This CDR3 spans 14 amino acids. Germline CDR1 reads MNHNS; CDR2 reads SASEGT. The chain's CDR3 is CASKGLAGSRELFF. CDR3 bases: TGTGCCAGCAAGGGACTAGCGGGGAGCCGGGAGCTGTTTTTT.